The T cell receptor (beta chain) under discussion was sequenced for a study of Graves' ophthalmopathy and Graves' hyperthyroidism. Amplification targeted the TCR beta CDR3 regions, with RNA transcripts as the source material. RT-PCR with HTBI primers came first, then second-round multiplex PCR. One entry per CDR3 protein results from TCRdb running MiXCR on the multiplex PCR reads. This sample has about 590,000 distinct CDR3 sequences; under 40% occur once, and the top ten carry about 4%. In this sample, this clonotype turned up a few times. The trim removed 5 bases at V and 4 bases at J, leaving 9 bases unmatched. CDR3 length equals 15 residues.

Sequencing input: peripheral blood or thyroid tissue (not recorded which). The clonotype comes from an adult man with Graves' hyperthyroidism. The chain couples TRBV12-3 or TRBV12-4 to TRBJ2-7, with 9 bases matching TRBD1. The CDR3 sequence: CASSLRQGGSYEQYF. CDR3 nucleotide sequence: TGTGCCAGCAGTCTTAGACAGGGGGGTTCGTACGAGCAGTACTTC.